The TCR beta chain under discussion was sequenced for a study of cytomegalovirus exposure and HLA in healthy donors. Study overall: The roughly 130 validation repertoires, a later analysis reported, used the same platform as the approximately 730 repertoires from the first cohort.

Germline V gene lookup returns CDR1 LNHDA and CDR2 SQIVND (reference sequence). This CDR3 has 14 amino acids. V lost 4 bases, J lost 6 bases, and 7 bases stayed unmatched. Sequencing was performed with immunoSEQ multiplex PCR; in TCRdb, only in-frame clones are kept and a portion is missing. The table includes some 150,000 clones, roughly 87% detected once. In the case of this clone: What it recognizes is unknown.

Study-wide findings and caveats: The majority of TCR sequences were rare, yet some public TCRs appeared in many donors.

This clonotype was sampled from a man aged 18-30 years in good health and CMV-seropositive. J is TRBJ2-7 and V is TRBV19, with TRBD2 identical over 9 bases. Material for sequencing was PBMCs. The CDR3 sequence: CASSKVAGVLEQYF. In nucleotides, the CDR3 is TGTGCCAGTAGTAAGGTAGCGGGAGTGCTCGAGCAGTACTTC.